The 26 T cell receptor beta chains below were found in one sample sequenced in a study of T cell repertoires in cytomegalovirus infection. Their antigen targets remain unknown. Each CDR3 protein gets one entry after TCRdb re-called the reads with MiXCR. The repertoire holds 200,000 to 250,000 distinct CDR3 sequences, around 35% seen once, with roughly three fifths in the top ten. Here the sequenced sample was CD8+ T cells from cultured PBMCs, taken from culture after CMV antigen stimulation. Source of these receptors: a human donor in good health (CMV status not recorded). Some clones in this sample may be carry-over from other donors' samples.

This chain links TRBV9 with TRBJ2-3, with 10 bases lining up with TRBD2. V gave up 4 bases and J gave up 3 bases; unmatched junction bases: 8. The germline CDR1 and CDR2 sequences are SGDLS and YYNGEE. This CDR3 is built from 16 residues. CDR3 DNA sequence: TGTGCCAGCAGCACCAAAGCGGGGGGGCCGACAGATACGCAGTATTTT. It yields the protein CASSTKAGGPTDTQYF. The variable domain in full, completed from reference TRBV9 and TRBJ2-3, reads DSGVTQTPKHLITATGQRVTLRCSPRSGDLSVYWYQQSLDQGLQFLIQYYNGEERAKGNILERFSAQQFPDLHSELNLSSLELGDSALYFCASSTKAGGPTDTQYFGPGTRLTVL.

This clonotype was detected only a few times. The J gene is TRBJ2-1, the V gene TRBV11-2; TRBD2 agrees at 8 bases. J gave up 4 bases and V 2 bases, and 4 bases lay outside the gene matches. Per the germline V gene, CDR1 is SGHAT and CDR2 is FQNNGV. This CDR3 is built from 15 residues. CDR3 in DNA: TGTGCCAGCAGCTTACCCGCGGGAGGTTACAATGAGCAGTTCTTC. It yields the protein CASSLPAGGYNEQFF.

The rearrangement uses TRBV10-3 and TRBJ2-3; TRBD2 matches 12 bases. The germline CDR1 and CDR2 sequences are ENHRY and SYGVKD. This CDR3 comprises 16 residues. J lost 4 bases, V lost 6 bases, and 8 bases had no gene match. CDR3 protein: CAIRTPTSGGSDTQYF. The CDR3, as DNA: TGTGCCATCAGAACCCCGACTAGCGGGGGATCAGATACGCAGTATTTT.

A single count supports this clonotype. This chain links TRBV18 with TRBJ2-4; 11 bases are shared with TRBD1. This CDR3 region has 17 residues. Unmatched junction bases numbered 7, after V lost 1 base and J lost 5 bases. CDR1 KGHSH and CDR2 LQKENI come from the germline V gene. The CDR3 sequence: CASSPRGQGAGENIQYF. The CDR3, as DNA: TGTGCCAGCTCACCACGAGGACAGGGGGCGGGGGAAAACATTCAGTACTTC.

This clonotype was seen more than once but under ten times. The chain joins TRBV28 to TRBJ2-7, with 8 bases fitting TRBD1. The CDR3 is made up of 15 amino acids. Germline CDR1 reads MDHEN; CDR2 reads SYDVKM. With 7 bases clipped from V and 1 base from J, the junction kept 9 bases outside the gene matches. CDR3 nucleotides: TGTGCCAGCACCCTGGCCCGGACAGGGTCCTACGAGCAGTACTTC. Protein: CASTLARTGSYEQYF.

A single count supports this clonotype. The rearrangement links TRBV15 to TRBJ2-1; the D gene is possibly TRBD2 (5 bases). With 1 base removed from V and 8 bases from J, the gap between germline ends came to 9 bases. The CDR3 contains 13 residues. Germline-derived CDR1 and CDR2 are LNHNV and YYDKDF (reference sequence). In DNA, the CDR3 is TGTGCCACCAGCAGAGCCGGCGGGTATGAGCAGTTCTTC. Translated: CATSRAGGYEQFF.

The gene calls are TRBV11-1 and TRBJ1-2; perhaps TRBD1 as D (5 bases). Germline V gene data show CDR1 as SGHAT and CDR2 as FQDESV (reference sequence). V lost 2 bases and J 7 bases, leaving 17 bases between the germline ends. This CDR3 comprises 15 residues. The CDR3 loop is CASSLHPGYRLGYTF. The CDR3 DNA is TGTGCCAGCAGCTTACATCCGGGATACAGGCTTGGCTACACCTTC. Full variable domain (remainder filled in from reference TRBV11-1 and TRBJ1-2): EAEVAQSPRYKITEKSQAVAFWCDPISGHATLYWYRQILGQGPELLVQFQDESVVDDSQLPKDRFSAERLKGVDSTLKIQPAELGDSAMYLCASSLHPGYRLGYTFGSGTRLTVV.

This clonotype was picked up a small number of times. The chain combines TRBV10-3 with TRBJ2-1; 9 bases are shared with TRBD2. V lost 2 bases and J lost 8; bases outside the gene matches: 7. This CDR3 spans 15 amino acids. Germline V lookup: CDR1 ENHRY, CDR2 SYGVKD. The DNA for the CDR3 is TGTGCCATCAGTGAGGAAAATAGCGGGGGCGATGAGCAGTTCTTC. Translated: CAISEENSGGDEQFF.

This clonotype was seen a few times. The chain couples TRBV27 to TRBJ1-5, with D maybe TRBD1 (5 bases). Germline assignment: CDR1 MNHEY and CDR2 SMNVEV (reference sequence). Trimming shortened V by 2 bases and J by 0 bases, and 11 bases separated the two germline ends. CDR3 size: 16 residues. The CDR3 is CASSLGGTYSNQPQHF. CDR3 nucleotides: TGTGCCAGCAGTTTAGGGGGGACCTATAGCAATCAGCCCCAGCATTTT.

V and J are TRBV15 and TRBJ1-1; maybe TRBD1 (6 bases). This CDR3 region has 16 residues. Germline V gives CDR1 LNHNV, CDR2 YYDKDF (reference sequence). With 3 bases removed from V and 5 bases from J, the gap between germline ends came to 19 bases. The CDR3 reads CATSSRQGRGGTEAFF. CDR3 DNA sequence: TGTGCCACCAGCAGCCGGCAGGGTAGAGGGGGAACTGAAGCTTTCTTT.

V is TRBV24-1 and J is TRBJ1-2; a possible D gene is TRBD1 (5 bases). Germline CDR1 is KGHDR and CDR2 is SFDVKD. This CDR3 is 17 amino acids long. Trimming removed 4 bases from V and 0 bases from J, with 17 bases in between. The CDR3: CATSDLGRWGANYGYTF. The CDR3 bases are TGTGCCACCAGTGACTTGGGACGGTGGGGGGCTAACTATGGCTACACCTTC.

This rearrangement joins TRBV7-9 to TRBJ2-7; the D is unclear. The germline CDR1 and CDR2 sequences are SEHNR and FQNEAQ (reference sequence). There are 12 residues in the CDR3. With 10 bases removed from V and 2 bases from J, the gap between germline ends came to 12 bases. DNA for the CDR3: TGTGCCACATTCGACGCGGCCTACGAGCAGTACTTC. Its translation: CATFDAAYEQYF. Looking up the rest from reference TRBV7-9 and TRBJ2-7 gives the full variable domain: DTGVSQNPRHKITKRGQNVTFRCDPISEHNRLYWYRQTLGQGPEFLTYFQNEAQLEKSRLLSDRFSAERPKGSFSTLEIQRTEQGDSAMYLCATFDAAYEQYFGPGTRLTVT.

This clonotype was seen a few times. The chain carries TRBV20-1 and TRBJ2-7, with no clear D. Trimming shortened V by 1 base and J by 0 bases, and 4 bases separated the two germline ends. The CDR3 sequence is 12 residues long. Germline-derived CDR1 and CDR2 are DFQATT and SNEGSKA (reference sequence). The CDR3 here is CSARGDSYEQYF. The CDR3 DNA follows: TGCAGTGCTAGAGGAGACTCCTACGAGCAGTACTTC.

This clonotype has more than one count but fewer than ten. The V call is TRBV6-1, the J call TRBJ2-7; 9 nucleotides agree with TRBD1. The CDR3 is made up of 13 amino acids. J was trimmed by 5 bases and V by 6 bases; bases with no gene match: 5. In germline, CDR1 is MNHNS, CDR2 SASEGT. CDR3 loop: CASRDRGGDEQYF. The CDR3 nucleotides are TGTGCCAGCAGGGACAGGGGTGGAGACGAGCAGTACTTC.

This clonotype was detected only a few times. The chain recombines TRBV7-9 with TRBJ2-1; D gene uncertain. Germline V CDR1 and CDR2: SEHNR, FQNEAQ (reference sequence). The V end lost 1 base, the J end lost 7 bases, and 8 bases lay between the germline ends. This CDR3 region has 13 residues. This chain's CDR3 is CASSLVLLNEQFF. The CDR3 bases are TGTGCCAGCAGCTTAGTCTTACTTAATGAGCAGTTCTTC. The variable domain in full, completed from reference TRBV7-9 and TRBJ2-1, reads DTGVSQNPRHKITKRGQNVTFRCDPISEHNRLYWYRQTLGQGPEFLTYFQNEAQLEKSRLLSDRFSAERPKGSFSTLEIQRTEQGDSAMYLCASSLVLLNEQFFGPGTRLTVL.

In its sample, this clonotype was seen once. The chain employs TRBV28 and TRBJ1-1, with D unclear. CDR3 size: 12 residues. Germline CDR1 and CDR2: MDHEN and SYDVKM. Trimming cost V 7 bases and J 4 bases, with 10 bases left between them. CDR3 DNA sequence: TGTGCCAGCACTATAACGGGCACTGAAGCTTTCTTT. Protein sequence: CASTITGTEAFF.

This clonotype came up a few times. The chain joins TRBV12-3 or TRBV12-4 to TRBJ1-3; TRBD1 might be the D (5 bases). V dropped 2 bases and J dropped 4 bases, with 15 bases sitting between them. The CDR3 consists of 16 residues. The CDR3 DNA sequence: TGTGCCAGCAGTTTACGGGACTTTGAGGCGGGAAACACCATATATTTT. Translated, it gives CASSLRDFEAGNTIYF.

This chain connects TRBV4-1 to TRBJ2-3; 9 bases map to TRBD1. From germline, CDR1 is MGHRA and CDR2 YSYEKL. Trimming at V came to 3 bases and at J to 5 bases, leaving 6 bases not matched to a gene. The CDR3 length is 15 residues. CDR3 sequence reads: CASSQYGQGIDTQYF. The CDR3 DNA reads TGCGCCAGCAGCCAGTATGGACAGGGGATAGATACGCAGTATTTT.

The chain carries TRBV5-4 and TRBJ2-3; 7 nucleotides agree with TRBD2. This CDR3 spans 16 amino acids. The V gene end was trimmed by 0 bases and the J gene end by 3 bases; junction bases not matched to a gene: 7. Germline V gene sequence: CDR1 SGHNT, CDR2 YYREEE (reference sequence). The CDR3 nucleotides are TGTGCCAGCAGCTTGGTGCGGGAGATGGGGACAGATACGCAGTATTTT. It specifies CASSLVREMGTDTQYF.

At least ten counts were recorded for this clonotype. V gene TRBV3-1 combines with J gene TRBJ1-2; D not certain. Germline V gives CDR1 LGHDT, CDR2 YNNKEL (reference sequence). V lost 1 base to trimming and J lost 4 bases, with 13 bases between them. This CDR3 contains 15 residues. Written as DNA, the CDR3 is TGTGCCAGCAGCCAAGCCCTTGAGACGTCCTATGGCTACACCTTC. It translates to CASSQALETSYGYTF.

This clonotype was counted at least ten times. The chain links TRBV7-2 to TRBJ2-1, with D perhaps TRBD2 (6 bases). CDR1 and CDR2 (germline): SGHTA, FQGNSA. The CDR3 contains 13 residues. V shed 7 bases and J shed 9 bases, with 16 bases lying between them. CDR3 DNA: TGTGCCAGCACCCTAGAGGAGGGGCTTGAGCAGTTCTTC. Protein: CASTLEEGLEQFF.

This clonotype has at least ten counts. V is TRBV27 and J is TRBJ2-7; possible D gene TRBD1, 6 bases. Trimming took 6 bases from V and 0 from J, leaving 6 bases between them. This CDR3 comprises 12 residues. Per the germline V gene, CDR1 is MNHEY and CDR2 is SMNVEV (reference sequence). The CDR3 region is CASRDSSYEQYF. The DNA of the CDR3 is TGTGCCAGCAGGGACAGCTCCTACGAGCAGTACTTC.

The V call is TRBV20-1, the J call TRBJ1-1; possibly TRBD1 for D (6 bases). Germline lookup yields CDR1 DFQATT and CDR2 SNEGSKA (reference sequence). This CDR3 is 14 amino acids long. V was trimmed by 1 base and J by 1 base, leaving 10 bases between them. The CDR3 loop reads CSARVGRGNTEAFF. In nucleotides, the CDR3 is TGCAGTGCTAGAGTCGGCAGGGGGAACACTGAAGCTTTCTTT.

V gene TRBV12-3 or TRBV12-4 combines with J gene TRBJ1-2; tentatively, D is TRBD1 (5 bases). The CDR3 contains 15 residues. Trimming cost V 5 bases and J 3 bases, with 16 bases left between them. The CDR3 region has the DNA TGTGCCAGCAGTCCAGGGCCCTATATTGACTATGGCTACACCTTC. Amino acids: CASSPGPYIDYGYTF.

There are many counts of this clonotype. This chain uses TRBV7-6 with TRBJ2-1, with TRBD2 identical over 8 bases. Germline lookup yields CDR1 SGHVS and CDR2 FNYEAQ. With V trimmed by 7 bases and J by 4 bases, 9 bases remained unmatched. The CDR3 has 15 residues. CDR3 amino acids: CASTRRAGGYNEQFF. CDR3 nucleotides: TGTGCCAGCACCCGCAGGGCGGGAGGTTACAATGAGCAGTTCTTC.

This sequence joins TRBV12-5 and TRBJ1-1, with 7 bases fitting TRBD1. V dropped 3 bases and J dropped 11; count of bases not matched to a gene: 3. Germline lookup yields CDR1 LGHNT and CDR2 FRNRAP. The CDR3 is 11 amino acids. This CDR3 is CASGLQGSAFF. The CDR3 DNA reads TGTGCTAGTGGTTTACAGGGGAGCGCTTTCTTT.